The TCR beta chain described here comes from a study of T cells in Graves' hyperthyroidism and ophthalmopathy. In its sample, this clonotype was seen a few times. Its antigen remains unidentified. TCR beta CDR3 sequences were amplified from RNA transcripts. Primed by the HTBI set, a first-round RT-PCR was run on the TCR CDR3. TCRdb recomputed calls from the multiplex PCR reads with MiXCR, one row per CDR3 protein. The table includes around 300,000 distinct CDR3 sequences, around 22% detected once. The V gene's germline CDR1 is SQVTM and CDR2 ANQGSEA. V was trimmed by 7 bases and J by 0 bases, leaving 12 bases between them. This CDR3 has 13 residues. Ophthalmopathy patients had moderate-to-severe active disease, CAS ≥3, NOSPECS ≥4, and disease duration under 3 months. Uncontrolled infection, other autoimmune disease, pregnancy or lactation excluded patients. Findings of the study overall: Among clonotypes expanded in thyroid above 0.001, most were also found in blood.

The V and J genes are TRBV29-1 and TRBJ1-1; D is ambiguous. This clonotype originated in a man aged 25-40 years with Graves' ophthalmopathy. Sequences were obtained from blood. The CDR3 nucleotides are TGCAGCGCAGCATTCGTAATGAACACTGAAGCTTTCTTT. Translating it yields CSAAFVMNTEAFF.